This is a list of T cell receptor beta chains from one sample in a study of OX40 agonist ivuxolimab in advanced cancers. TCRdb keeps only in-frame clones here, not all; method: immunoSEQ multiplex PCR. The repertoire has approximately 76,000 clones, approximately 85% of them found once; the top ten carry about 6%. Sequencing was performed on CD4+ or CD8+ T cells sorted from blood, taken in a trial of the OX40 agonist ivuxolimab. These receptors originate from an adult with an advanced solid tumor such as melanoma, head and neck, liver or kidney cancer. Each CDR3 is given with its conserved first and last residue. The D gene is left open where the match is weak. Some rows have no size entry. The others give once, few or many, or a class for an expanded clone.

d_call | clone_size | j_call | v_call | cdr3_nt | cdr3_aa
TRBD1 | . | TRBJ1-5 | TRBV19 | TGTGCCAGTAGTGGGGGGACAGGGAAAGGTCAGCCCCAGCATTTT | CASSGGTGKGQPQHF
TRBD2 | . | TRBJ2-5 | TRBV20-1 | TGCAGTGCCGGGACTAAGTACTTC | CSAGTKYF
. | . | TRBJ1-5 | TRBV6-5 | TGTGCCAGCAGTTACGCTACTCCAGCTCCCAATCAGCCCCAGCATTTT | CASSYATPAPNQPQHF
TRBD1 | . | TRBJ1-5 | TRBV27 | TGTGCCAGCAGGGACAGGGGTCCTAGGCAGCCCCAGCATTTT | CASRDRGPRQPQHF
. | . | TRBJ1-5 | TRBV7-2 | TGTGCCAGCAGCTCGACAGCGTTCAATCAGCCCCAGCATTTT | CASSSTAFNQPQHF
TRBD1 | . | TRBJ2-1 | TRBV4-1 | TGCGCCAGCAGCCCGGACAGGAACTCCTACAATGAGCAGTTCTTC | CASSPDRNSYNEQFF
. | . | TRBJ1-4 | TRBV4-1 | TGCGCCAGCAGCCAAGAGCCGGGAGGCGATGAAAAACTGTTTTTT | CASSQEPGGDEKLFF
. | . | TRBJ1-2 | TRBV7-9 | TGTGCCAGCAGCTTAGGGGACATCTTTTATGGCTACACCTTC | CASSLGDIFYGYTF
TRBD1 | . | TRBJ1-1 | TRBV30 | TGTGCCTGGAGTGCAGGGGGGGGGTACACTGAAGCTTTCTTT | CAWSAGGGYTEAFF
TRBD2 | . | TRBJ2-3 | TRBV2 | TGTGCCAGCGAAGTAGCGGGAGGCACAGATACGCAGTATTTT | CASEVAGGTDTQYF
TRBD2 | once | TRBJ2-5 | TRBV11-2 | TGTGCCAGCAGCGGGGGACTAGTGGAGACCCAGTACTTC | CASSGGLVETQYF